This is a list of T cell receptor beta chains from one sample in a study of blood T cells in healthy people across ages. Each CDR3 protein is one row after TCRdb ran MiXCR on the 5' RACE reads. The sample records roughly 730,000 distinct CDR3 sequences, just over 55% being singletons. Material for sequencing was blood. All receptors come from a man aged 35 to 55 in good health. Both conserved end residues are part of each CDR3. The D gene is left open where the match is weak. Clone size is given for some rows only: seen once, a few or many times, or a class if the clone is expanded.

CDR3 length: 14; D gene: NA; clone size: NA; V gene: TRBV7-3; J gene: TRBJ2-5; CDR3 protein: CASSFDGMGETQYF; CDR3 DNA: TGTGCCAGCAGTTTTGATGGGATGGGAGAGACCCAGTACTTC
CDR3 length: 13; D gene: NA; clone size: few; V gene: TRBV6-2/TRBV6-3; J gene: TRBJ2-3; CDR3 protein: CASLELGGDTQYF; CDR3 DNA: TGTGCCAGCCTTGAATTGGGCGGAGATACGCAGTATTTT
CDR3 length: 18; D gene: TRBD1; clone size: NA; V gene: TRBV4-1; J gene: TRBJ2-5; CDR3 protein: CASSQGSIDRGRKETQYF; CDR3 DNA: TGCGCCAGCAGCCAAGGCTCTATCGACAGGGGGCGGAAAGAGACCCAGTACTTC
CDR3 length: 15; D gene: NA; clone size: NA; V gene: TRBV4-2; J gene: TRBJ1-4; CDR3 protein: CAGSHPQGNNEKLFF; CDR3 DNA: TGTGCCGGCAGCCATCCCCAGGGTAACAATGAAAAACTGTTTTTT
CDR3 length: 15; D gene: NA; clone size: NA; V gene: TRBV7-3; J gene: TRBJ2-1; CDR3 protein: CASSRPSGQNNEQFF; CDR3 DNA: TGTGCCAGCAGCCGACCGAGCGGACAAAACAATGAGCAGTTCTTC
CDR3 length: 14; D gene: NA; clone size: NA; V gene: TRBV20-1; J gene: TRBJ2-7; CDR3 protein: CSARRLGQDYEQYF; CDR3 DNA: TGCAGTGCTAGAAGACTAGGCCAAGACTACGAGCAGTACTTC
CDR3 length: 14; D gene: NA; clone size: NA; V gene: TRBV3-1; J gene: TRBJ2-1; CDR3 protein: CASSQEGAAGEQFF; CDR3 DNA: TGTGCCAGCAGCCAAGAAGGAGCCGCCGGTGAGCAGTTCTTC
CDR3 length: 16; D gene: TRBD1; clone size: NA; V gene: TRBV28; J gene: TRBJ1-5; CDR3 protein: CASSSPDRVSNQPQHF; CDR3 DNA: TGTGCCAGCAGTTCCCCCGACAGGGTTAGCAATCAGCCCCAGCATTTT
CDR3 length: 16; D gene: TRBD2; clone size: NA; V gene: TRBV7-9; J gene: TRBJ2-2; CDR3 protein: CASSQSLAGVPGELFF; CDR3 DNA: TGTGCCAGCAGCCAGTCGCTAGCGGGAGTCCCCGGGGAGCTGTTTTTT
CDR3 length: 14; D gene: NA; clone size: NA; V gene: TRBV24-1; J gene: TRBJ2-1; CDR3 protein: CATSVPGQNNEQFF; CDR3 DNA: TGTGCCACCAGTGTCCCGGGACAAAACAATGAGCAGTTCTTC
CDR3 length: 16; D gene: TRBD2; clone size: NA; V gene: TRBV27; J gene: TRBJ2-5; CDR3 protein: CANSFSRREFHNEQYF; CDR3 DNA: TGTGCCAACAGTTTCAGTCGGCGGGAGTTTCACAATGAGCAGTACTTC
CDR3 length: 14; D gene: NA; clone size: NA; V gene: TRBV12-3/TRBV12-4; J gene: TRBJ2-1; CDR3 protein: CASSLVGQIGEQFF; CDR3 DNA: TGTGCCAGCAGTTTAGTTGGACAGATTGGTGAGCAGTTCTTC
CDR3 length: 16; D gene: NA; clone size: many; V gene: TRBV2; J gene: TRBJ2-3; CDR3 protein: CASSEGGTPRLYTQYF; CDR3 DNA: TGTGCCAGCAGTGAAGGAGGGACACCGAGGCTGTATACGCAGTATTTT
CDR3 length: 17; D gene: TRBD2; clone size: NA; V gene: TRBV6-5; J gene: TRBJ2-1; CDR3 protein: CASCYAVAGGSSDEQFF; CDR3 DNA: TGTGCCAGCTGTTACGCGGTAGCGGGGGGCTCTAGTGATGAGCAGTTCTTC
CDR3 length: 14; D gene: TRBD2; clone size: few; V gene: TRBV7-2; J gene: TRBJ2-5; CDR3 protein: CASSLDRGVETQYF; CDR3 DNA: TGTGCCAGCAGCTTAGATCGGGGGGTGGAGACCCAGTACTTC
CDR3 length: 16; D gene: TRBD1; clone size: NA; V gene: TRBV9; J gene: TRBJ2-1; CDR3 protein: CASSVAGGQGFNEQFF; CDR3 DNA: TGTGCCAGCAGCGTAGCGGGGGGACAGGGCTTCAATGAGCAGTTCTTC
CDR3 length: 18; D gene: NA; clone size: NA; V gene: TRBV9; J gene: TRBJ1-2; CDR3 protein: CASSATLKQVSANYGYTF; CDR3 DNA: TGTGCCAGCAGCGCCACACTCAAACAGGTCTCAGCTAACTATGGCTACACCTTC
CDR3 length: 17; D gene: TRBD1; clone size: NA; V gene: TRBV18; J gene: TRBJ1-2; CDR3 protein: CASSPLPSGQASHGYTF; CDR3 DNA: TGTGCCAGCTCACCATTGCCGAGTGGACAGGCTTCGCACGGCTACACCTTC
CDR3 length: 16; D gene: TRBD2; clone size: NA; V gene: TRBV19; J gene: TRBJ2-1; CDR3 protein: CASSIIRGGVQDEQFF; CDR3 DNA: TGTGCCAGTAGTATAATCCGGGGGGGAGTGCAAGATGAGCAGTTCTTC
CDR3 length: 13; D gene: NA; clone size: NA; V gene: TRBV30; J gene: TRBJ1-3; CDR3 protein: CAWGEGAGNTIYF; CDR3 DNA: TGTGCCTGGGGCGAGGGGGCTGGAAACACCATATATTTT
CDR3 length: 11; D gene: NA; clone size: few; V gene: TRBV6-2/TRBV6-3; J gene: TRBJ2-1; CDR3 protein: CASSNRHEQFF; CDR3 DNA: TGTGCCAGCAGTAATCGTCATGAGCAGTTCTTC
CDR3 length: 15; D gene: TRBD1; clone size: NA; V gene: TRBV7-9; J gene: TRBJ2-1; CDR3 protein: CASSAGTGGHNEQFF; CDR3 DNA: TGTGCCAGCAGCGCCGGGACAGGGGGCCACAATGAGCAGTTCTTC
CDR3 length: 15; D gene: TRBD1; clone size: NA; V gene: TRBV28; J gene: TRBJ1-6; CDR3 protein: CASSYDRGLNSPLHF; CDR3 DNA: TGTGCCAGCAGTTATGACAGGGGGCTCAATTCACCCCTCCACTTT
CDR3 length: 17; D gene: TRBD1; clone size: NA; V gene: TRBV7-9; J gene: TRBJ2-5; CDR3 protein: CASSFKLTGVDQETQYF; CDR3 DNA: TGTGCCAGCAGCTTTAAGCTGACAGGGGTGGACCAAGAGACCCAGTACTTC
CDR3 length: 12; D gene: NA; clone size: NA; V gene: TRBV20-1; J gene: TRBJ1-1; CDR3 protein: CSARVKVTEAFF; CDR3 DNA: TGCAGTGCTAGAGTGAAGGTAACTGAAGCTTTCTTT
CDR3 length: 21; D gene: TRBD2; clone size: NA; V gene: TRBV4-3; J gene: TRBJ2-7; CDR3 protein: CASSQGVIWSLGLAEVNEQYF; CDR3 DNA: TGCGCCAGCAGCCAAGGGGTTATCTGGTCCTTGGGACTAGCGGAGGTCAATGAGCAGTACTTC
CDR3 length: 11; D gene: NA; clone size: NA; V gene: TRBV4-1; J gene: TRBJ2-7; CDR3 protein: CASSQDDEQYF; CDR3 DNA: TGCGCCAGCAGCCAAGATGACGAGCAGTACTTC
CDR3 length: 13; D gene: TRBD2; clone size: NA; V gene: TRBV28; J gene: TRBJ2-5; CDR3 protein: CASTGTNEETQYF; CDR3 DNA: TGTGCCAGCACCGGGACTAACGAAGAGACCCAGTACTTC
CDR3 length: 13; D gene: NA; clone size: NA; V gene: TRBV6-1; J gene: TRBJ2-5; CDR3 protein: CASSPRQQETQYF; CDR3 DNA: TGTGCCAGCAGTCCACGACAGCAAGAGACCCAGTACTTC
CDR3 length: 14; D gene: NA; clone size: NA; V gene: TRBV12-3/TRBV12-4; J gene: TRBJ2-3; CDR3 protein: CASRPGGVRDTQYF; CDR3 DNA: TGTGCCAGCAGACCAGGGGGGGTTCGAGATACGCAGTATTTT
CDR3 length: 13; D gene: TRBD1; clone size: few; V gene: TRBV15; J gene: TRBJ2-7; CDR3 protein: CATSKDRGYEQYF; CDR3 DNA: TGTGCCACCAGCAAAGACAGGGGCTACGAGCAGTACTTC
CDR3 length: 13; D gene: NA; clone size: NA; V gene: TRBV12-3/TRBV12-4; J gene: TRBJ2-7; CDR3 protein: CASSLLASYEQYF; CDR3 DNA: TGTGCCAGCAGCCTCCTGGCGAGCTACGAGCAGTACTTC
CDR3 length: 15; D gene: NA; clone size: many; V gene: TRBV2; J gene: TRBJ2-6; CDR3 protein: CASSLLASGANVLTF; CDR3 DNA: TGTGCCAGCAGTTTGTTGGCCTCTGGGGCCAACGTCCTGACTTTC
CDR3 length: 14; D gene: NA; clone size: NA; V gene: TRBV2; J gene: TRBJ2-7; CDR3 protein: CASTLLRGSYEQYF; CDR3 DNA: TGTGCCAGCACCCTCCTTAGGGGCTCCTACGAGCAGTACTTC
CDR3 length: 13; D gene: TRBD1; clone size: few; V gene: TRBV29-1; J gene: TRBJ2-7; CDR3 protein: CSVGTGGNYEQYF; CDR3 DNA: TGCAGCGTTGGGACAGGGGGAAACTACGAGCAGTACTTC
CDR3 length: 17; D gene: NA; clone size: NA; V gene: TRBV6-2/TRBV6-3; J gene: TRBJ2-3; CDR3 protein: CASSRPGTDSHTDTQYF; CDR3 DNA: TGTGCCAGCAGCCGACCGGGCACGGACAGCCACACAGATACGCAGTATTTT
CDR3 length: 18; D gene: TRBD1; clone size: NA; V gene: TRBV16; J gene: TRBJ1-1; CDR3 protein: CASSQSFLSGTGDTEAFF; CDR3 DNA: TGTGCCAGCAGCCAATCGTTCTTATCAGGGACAGGAGACACTGAAGCTTTCTTT
CDR3 length: 13; D gene: NA; clone size: NA; V gene: TRBV3-1; J gene: TRBJ1-5; CDR3 protein: CASSQGTFQPQHF; CDR3 DNA: TGTGCCAGCAGCCAAGGGACATTTCAGCCCCAGCATTTT
CDR3 length: 12; D gene: NA; clone size: NA; V gene: TRBV7-9; J gene: TRBJ2-1; CDR3 protein: CASSHEEGEQFF; CDR3 DNA: TGTGCCAGCAGCCATGAGGAGGGTGAGCAGTTCTTC
CDR3 length: 16; D gene: TRBD2; clone size: NA; V gene: TRBV18; J gene: TRBJ2-1; CDR3 protein: CASSPSSGRARNEQFF; CDR3 DNA: TGTGCCAGCTCACCTTCCAGCGGGAGGGCAAGGAATGAGCAGTTCTTC